The entry that follows covers one T cell receptor beta chain sequence. TCRdb's table, derived via immunoSEQ multiplex PCR, lists solely in-frame clones and lacks some. The table includes 11,000 or so clones, 80% to 90% detected once. The data stem from a study of OX40 agonist ivuxolimab in advanced cancers. Across the whole study: The group had a mean age of around 60 years, ranged from roughly 20 to 79, and was 80% to 85% male.

CDR1 MNHEY and CDR2 SMNVEV come from the germline V gene (reference sequence). V shed 4 bases and J shed 3 bases, with 15 bases lying between them. There are 15 residues in the CDR3. The input for sequencing was CD4+ or CD8+ T cells sorted from blood, taken in a trial of the OX40 agonist ivuxolimab. This receptor was taken from an adult with an advanced solid tumor such as melanoma, head and neck, liver or kidney cancer. This rearrangement joins TRBV27 to TRBJ1-2; no reliable D call. The CDR3 region is CASSSPQKGYYGYTF. In DNA form, the CDR3 reads TGTGCCAGCAGTTCCCCCCAGAAAGGATACTATGGCTACACCTTC.